The T cell receptor (gamma chain) described here comes from a study of gamma-delta T cells after stem cell transplantation. TCRdb reran clone calling via CATT on the RT-PCR reads. The profile shows around 5,000 gamma-chain clones, approximately 20% of them singletons. J was trimmed by 2 bases and V by 2 bases; bases with no gene match: 11. The CDR3 totals 17 residues. CDR1 EGSNGY and CDR2 YDSYNSKV come from the germline V gene. The chain has TRGV2 and TRGJP2. Source material: gamma-delta T cells. The sequence was obtained from a human donor. It is not recorded whose cells these are; they may come from a transplant donor. The CDR3 reads CATWDASEKSSDWIKTF. The CDR3 DNA sequence: TGTGCCACCTGGGACGCCTCGGAGAAAAGTAGTGATTGGATCAAGACGTTT.